The sequence of this T cell receptor (beta chain) was determined in a study of Ad26.COV2.S vaccination and SARS-CoV-2 variants. Overall study: The donor participated in the COV1001 trial, in its Ad26.COV2.S arm. Study-wide points: People who got the vaccine had more spike-specific TCR breadth than people who got placebo.

This sample's treatment: 15 to 20 received Ad26.COV2.S at low or high dose, single or two shots; several received placebo; per-sample allocation not given. Collection of the samples took place on day 63 after the first injection of vaccine or placebo. The method was immunoSEQ multiplex PCR; TCRdb's version includes in-frame clones alone and lacks a portion of them. The data contain about 450,000 clones, roughly 87% of them singletons. A word on this clone: Its antigen is currently unknown.

This receptor was obtained from a person between 18 and 65 years old who received the Ad26.COV2.S COVID-19 vaccine or a placebo. The specimen comprised peripheral blood, sampled in a trial of Ad26.COV2.S vaccine versus placebo.

For the CDR3, the DNA is TGTGCCAGCAGTTGGGGGGACTCCTACAATGAGCAGTTCTTC. It specifies CASSWGDSYNEQFF. This sequence joins TRBV27 and TRBJ2-1; tentative D call: TRBD2 (6 bases). Between the trimmed V and J ends, which lost 4 bases and 0 bases, there was a span of 7 bases. The germline CDR1 and CDR2 sequences are MNHEY and SMNVEV (reference sequence). The CDR3 loop spans 14 amino acids.